This TCR beta chain derives from a study of cytomegalovirus exposure and HLA in healthy donors. Regarding this clone: Its cognate antigen is unknown.

60 Vbeta and 13 Jbeta primers were used in PCR. The table came from immunoSEQ multiplex PCR; TCRdb's copy has only in-frame clones and leaves some out. The data show about 150,000 clones, around 72% seen once. Between the trimmed V and J ends, which lost 5 bases and 4 bases, there was a span of 18 bases. This CDR3 region has 16 residues. Per the germline V gene, CDR1 is LGHNA and CDR2 is YNFKEQ. The study, taken as a whole, reports: Cytomegalovirus association was listed for 150 to 200 TCR beta chains.

The V call is TRBV4-2, the J call TRBJ2-1, with D perhaps matching TRBD2 (6 bases). Sequencing was carried out using PBMCs. The clonotype was recovered from a man aged 18 to 29 in good health and CMV-seropositive. The CDR3 spells CASSSWGGIGYNEQFF. In DNA, the CDR3 is TGTGCCAGCAGCTCGTGGGGCGGGATTGGGTACAATGAGCAGTTCTTC.